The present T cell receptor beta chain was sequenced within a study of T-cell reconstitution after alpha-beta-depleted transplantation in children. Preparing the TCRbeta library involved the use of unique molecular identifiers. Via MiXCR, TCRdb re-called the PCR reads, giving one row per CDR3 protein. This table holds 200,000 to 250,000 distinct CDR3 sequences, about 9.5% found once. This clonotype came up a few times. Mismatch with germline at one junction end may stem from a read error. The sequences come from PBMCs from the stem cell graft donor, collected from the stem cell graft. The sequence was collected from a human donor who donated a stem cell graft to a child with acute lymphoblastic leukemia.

The CDR3 here is CATSRASQGYSPLHF. The DNA of the CDR3 is TGTGCCACCAGCAGAGCGTCGCAGGGGTATTCCCCCCTCCACTTT. The gene calls are TRBV15 and TRBJ1-6, with a tentative D call TRBD1 (6 bases). CDR1 is LNHNV, CDR2 YYDKDF, per germline (reference sequence). CDR3 size: 15 residues.